Listed here are 6 T cell receptor beta chains from one sample, sequenced in a study of blood T cells in healthy people across ages. A second PCR of about 6 to 11 cycles used a sample-barcoded 5' primer and a J-beta primer mix. TCRdb passed the 5' RACE reads through MiXCR, listing each CDR3 protein once. The table lists about 1.7 million distinct CDR3 sequences, under 30% of them singletons. The sequencing input was blood. These receptors all come from a woman in her twenties or thirties in good health.

The CDR3 region has the DNA TGCAGTGCTAGACCCCCGAGATGGAATCCCGGGGAGCTGTTTTTT. Protein: CSARPPRWNPGELFF. The rearrangement joins TRBV20-1 to TRBJ2-2; D remains unclear. This CDR3 has 15 amino acids. Germline assignment: CDR1 DFQATT and CDR2 SNEGSKA (reference sequence). V gave up 2 bases and J gave up 6 bases, with 16 bases separating them.

The rearrangement joins TRBV9 to TRBJ2-3; 11 bases line up with TRBD2. V was pared by 0 bases and J by 6 bases, with 3 bases of the junction left unmatched. Germline CDR1 SGDLS, CDR2 YYNGEE. The CDR3 runs 15 residues. CDR3: CASSVEGLAADTQYF. DNA of the CDR3: TGTGCCAGCAGCGTAGAGGGACTAGCGGCTGATACGCAGTATTTT.

This clonotype came up a few times. The chain uses TRBV25-1 and TRBJ1-5, with TRBD1 matching 7 bases. Germline-derived CDR1 and CDR2 are MGHDK and SYGVNS. The CDR3 totals 14 residues. Losses at the gene ends were 10 bases for V and 4 bases for J; bases not matched to a gene: 10. The CDR3, as DNA: TGTGCCACCGTACCCCGGGACAGAAATCAGCCCCAGCATTTT. This codes for CATVPRDRNQPQHF.

This sequence joins TRBV20-1 and TRBJ2-2; 13 bases are shared with TRBD2. In germline, CDR1 is DFQATT, CDR2 SNEGSKA (reference sequence). V shed 4 bases, J shed 6 bases, and the junction held 5 bases outside the gene matches. CDR3 length: 15 residues. CDR3: CSATEGTSGAGELFF. As DNA, the CDR3 is TGCAGTGCTACCGAAGGGACTAGCGGGGCCGGGGAGCTGTTTTTT.

This clonotype showed up just once. A much larger clone is a single base away; this may be a read error. The rearrangement joins TRBV20-1 to TRBJ2-7, with a weak D call TRBD2 (6 bases). Germline V gives CDR1 DFQATT, CDR2 SNEGSKA (reference sequence). The CDR3 loop spans 13 amino acids. In DNA form, the CDR3 reads TGCGGTGCCTATACGGGGGATTCCTACGAGCAGTACTTC. It yields the protein CGAYTGDSYEQYF.

There are many counts of this clonotype. V gene TRBV5-1 combines with J gene TRBJ2-1, with 13 bases that match TRBD2. Germline CDR1 is SGHRS and CDR2 is YFSETQ. V shed 6 bases and J 9 bases; nucleotides not matched to a gene: 9. The CDR3 runs 15 residues. The chain's CDR3 is CASTTWTSGGSEQFF. CDR3 sequence (DNA): TGCGCCAGCACCACCTGGACTAGCGGGGGCAGTGAGCAGTTCTTC.